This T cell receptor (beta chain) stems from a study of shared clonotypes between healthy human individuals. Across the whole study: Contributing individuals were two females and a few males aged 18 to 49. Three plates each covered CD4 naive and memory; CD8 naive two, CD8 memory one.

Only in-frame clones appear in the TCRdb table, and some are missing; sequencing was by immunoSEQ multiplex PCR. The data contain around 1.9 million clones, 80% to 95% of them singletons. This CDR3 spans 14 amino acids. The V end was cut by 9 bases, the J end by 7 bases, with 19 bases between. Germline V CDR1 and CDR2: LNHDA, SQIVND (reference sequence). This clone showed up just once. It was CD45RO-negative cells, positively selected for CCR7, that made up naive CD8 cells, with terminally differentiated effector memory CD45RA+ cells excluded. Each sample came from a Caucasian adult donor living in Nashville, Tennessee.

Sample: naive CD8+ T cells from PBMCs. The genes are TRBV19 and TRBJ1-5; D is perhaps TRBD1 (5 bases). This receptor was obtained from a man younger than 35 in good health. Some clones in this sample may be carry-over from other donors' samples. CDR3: CASQIRDLGQPQHF. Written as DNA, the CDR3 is TGTGCCAGCCAGATTCGGGACTTGGGACAGCCCCAGCATTTT.